Listed below are T cell receptor beta chains from one sample, sequenced in a study of identical twins. One entry per CDR3 protein results from TCRdb running MiXCR on the 5' RACE reads. The top ten hold 0.25% to 0.3% of the sample, which has 1.5 million to 2 million distinct CDR3 sequences, under 35% seen once. The specimen sequenced was cord blood. The receptors here all came from a newborn girl in good health. CDR3s include the opening cysteine and the closing phenylalanine or tryptophan. A D gene is named only where the DNA matches it firmly. Clone size, where shown, is once, few, many, or a class for clones that have expanded.

-	TRBJ2-2	few	TRBV20-1	CSARETHFSGELFF	TGCAGTGCTAGAGAGACCCACTTCTCCGGGGAGCTGTTTTTT
TRBD1	TRBJ1-2	-	TRBV27	CASSSTGINGYTF	TGTGCCAGCAGTTCGACAGGGATAAATGGCTACACCTTC
-	TRBJ2-3	few	TRBV7-9	CASTIRDTDTQYF	TGTGCCAGCACGATCAGGGACACAGATACGCAGTATTTT
TRBD1	TRBJ2-7	-	TRBV7-9	CASSLYRGRTYEQYF	TGTGCCAGCAGCTTATACAGGGGACGAACCTACGAGCAGTACTTC
TRBD1	TRBJ1-1	-	TRBV20-1	CSAEGQGGAEAFF	TGCAGTGCCGAGGGACAGGGCGGCGCTGAAGCTTTCTTT
-	TRBJ1-2	few	TRBV11-2	CASSLIPQGGYGYTF	TGTGCCAGCAGCTTAATCCCACAGGGCGGCTATGGCTACACCTTC
-	TRBJ2-5	-	TRBV4-2	CASSHTYRDPETQYF	TGTGCCAGCAGCCATACTTACAGGGATCCAGAGACCCAGTACTTC
TRBD2	TRBJ2-3	-	TRBV7-2	CASSLVGTRGTDTQYF	TGTGCCAGCAGCTTAGTTGGGACTAGAGGCACAGATACGCAGTATTTT
-	TRBJ2-1	-	TRBV20-1	CGARVTDYNEQFF	TGCGGTGCCCGCGTAACGGATTACAATGAGCAGTTCTTC
TRBD2	TRBJ2-1	few	TRBV12-5	CASGLAVAGPYNEQFF	TGTGCTAGTGGTTTGGCCGTAGCGGGACCCTACAATGAGCAGTTCTTC
TRBD1	TRBJ1-5	few	TRBV2	CASSLRDSHQPQHF	TGTGCCAGCAGTCTCCGGGACAGTCACCAGCCCCAGCATTTT
TRBD2	TRBJ2-1	-	TRBV7-8	CASSLRLARYNEQFF	TGTGCCAGCAGCTTAAGACTAGCCCGTTACAATGAGCAGTTCTTC
TRBD2	TRBJ2-5	few	TRBV4-2	CASSQVQTSGQETQYF	TGTGCCAGCAGCCAAGTGCAGACTAGCGGACAAGAGACCCAGTACTTC
-	TRBJ2-1	-	TRBV7-2	CASSRQRNEQFF	TGTGCCAGCAGCCGACAAAGGAATGAGCAGTTCTTC
-	TRBJ2-3	-	TRBV7-9	CASSPAGNTDTQYF	TGTGCCAGCAGCCCGGCCGGGAACACAGATACGCAGTATTTT
TRBD2	TRBJ2-1	few	TRBV9	CASSSGGSGVNEQFF	TGTGCCAGCAGCTCTGGTGGTAGCGGGGTCAATGAGCAGTTCTTC
-	TRBJ1-5	-	TRBV10-3	CAISDTGAGNQPQHF	TGTGCCATCAGTGACACGGGGGCAGGCAATCAGCCCCAGCATTTT
-	TRBJ1-5	few	TRBV28	CASSLVQNQPQHF	TGTGCCAGCAGTTTAGTACAAAATCAGCCCCAGCATTTT
-	TRBJ1-2	-	TRBV7-2	CASSLAPRLSYGYTF	TGTGCCAGCAGCTTAGCCCCTCGGCTAAGCTATGGCTACACCTTC
-	TRBJ2-7	few	TRBV13	CASSLWGSGYEQYF	TGTGCCAGCAGCTTATGGGGCAGCGGGTACGAGCAGTACTTC
-	TRBJ1-3	-	TRBV7-2	CASSPRTGTGNTIYF	TGTGCCAGCAGCCCACGTACAGGGACTGGAAACACCATATATTTT
TRBD2	TRBJ2-5	-	TRBV4-2	CASSPGTSGIFAYERYF	TGTGCCAGCAGCCCCGGGACTAGCGGGATCTTTGCCTACGAGCGGTACTTC
-	TRBJ2-2	-	TRBV5-1	CASSWRTVSNTGELFF	TGCGCCAGCAGCTGGCGGACTGTTTCGAACACCGGGGAGCTGTTTTTT
-	TRBJ2-3	few	TRBV20-1	CSAVRADTQYF	TGCAGTGCGGTTAGGGCAGATACGCAGTATTTT
-	TRBJ2-7	-	TRBV4-1	CASSQVISSSHEQYF	TGCGCCAGCAGCCAAGTTATCTCCTCCTCCCACGAGCAGTACTTC
-	TRBJ2-3	-	TRBV20-1	CSARERKDTQYF	TGCAGTGCTAGGGAGCGGAAAGATACGCAGTATTTT
-	TRBJ1-6	few	TRBV27	CASSSPDSPSSPLHF	TGTGCCAGCAGTTCCCCGGACAGCCCCAGTTCACCCCTCCACTTT
TRBD2	TRBJ2-7	few	TRBV2	CASSEEGASGVSYEQYF	TGTGCCAGCAGTGAAGAAGGAGCTAGCGGGGTCTCCTACGAGCAGTACTTC
TRBD2	TRBJ2-3	many	TRBV27	CASSSLAGGPTDTQYF	TGTGCCAGCAGCTCACTAGCGGGAGGTCCCACAGATACGCAGTATTTT
TRBD2	TRBJ2-1	few	TRBV10-3	CAIRTSESGDNEQFF	TGTGCCATCAGGACTAGCGAGAGTGGGGACAATGAGCAGTTCTTC
-	TRBJ2-5	-	TRBV9	CASSVARGLETQYF	TGTGCCAGCAGCGTAGCTCGGGGGTTAGAGACCCAGTACTTC
TRBD2	TRBJ2-1	-	TRBV14	CASSQERGAVNEQFF	TGTGCCAGCAGCCAAGAGCGGGGGGCCGTCAATGAGCAGTTCTTC
TRBD2	TRBJ2-3	-	TRBV5-1	CASSLRPPGLAALSTDTQYF	TGCGCCAGCAGCTTGCGCCCACCGGGACTAGCGGCACTTAGCACAGATACGCAGTATTTT
-	TRBJ2-5	few	TRBV25-1	CASSESGADRKTQYF	TGTGCCAGCAGTGAATCAGGGGCGGACAGAAAGACCCAGTACTTC
TRBD2	TRBJ2-2	few	TRBV11-2	CASSTGTSANTGELFF	TGTGCCAGCAGCACAGGGACTAGCGCGAACACCGGGGAGCTGTTTTTT
-	TRBJ2-7	few	TRBV12-3/TRBV12-4	CASSLARQRTYEQYF	TGTGCCAGCAGTTTAGCCCGGCAGCGTACCTACGAGCAGTACTTC
TRBD2	TRBJ2-1	few	TRBV6-1	CASSVSGRASYEQFF	TGTGCCAGCAGTGTTAGCGGGAGGGCGTCGTATGAGCAGTTCTTC
TRBD1	TRBJ2-7	few	TRBV6-2/TRBV6-3	CASLLGTGAYEQYF	TGTGCCAGCCTCCTCGGGACAGGGGCCTACGAGCAGTACTTC
TRBD1	TRBJ2-7	-	TRBV9	CASSVAGQAYEQYF	TGTGCCAGCAGCGTAGCGGGACAGGCCTACGAGCAGTACTTC
-	TRBJ2-1	-	TRBV2	CATKASDLFHSYNEQFF	TGTGCCACGAAGGCTTCCGACTTGTTCCACTCCTACAATGAGCAGTTCTTC
-	TRBJ2-7	-	TRBV19	CASKAQGPFYEQYF	TGTGCCAGTAAGGCACAGGGTCCGTTCTACGAGCAGTACTTC
-	TRBJ2-3	-	TRBV12-3/TRBV12-4	CASSLKYSASSTDTQYF	TGTGCCAGCAGCTTGAAATATAGCGCGTCTAGCACAGATACGCAGTATTTT
-	TRBJ2-7	-	TRBV3-1	CASSQALATYNEQYF	TGTGCCAGCAGTCAAGCCCTAGCGACTTACAATGAGCAGTACTTC
TRBD1	TRBJ2-7	many	TRBV7-2	CASSPDRETYEQYF	TGTGCCAGCAGCCCGGACAGGGAAACCTACGAGCAGTACTTC